A single sample gave rise to the 21 T cell receptor beta chains below, sequenced in a study of shared clonotypes between healthy human individuals. Clones were read by immunoSEQ multiplex PCR, and TCRdb kept only the in-frame ones, dropping some. Of hundreds of thousands of clones listed, around 76% are singletons. Input material: PBMCs. The receptors were gathered from a woman aged 40-49 years in good health. Some clones in this sample may be carry-over from other donors' samples.

This chain joins TRBV30 and TRBJ1-4, with TRBD1 as a possible D gene (5 bases). The CDR3 extends over 15 amino acids. Germline-derived CDR1 and CDR2 are GTSNPN and SVGIG (reference sequence). V gave up 5 bases and J gave up 7 bases, with 20 bases separating them. CDR3 sequence (DNA): TGTGCCTGGGCCCCCTCAGGGAGTTGGGGTGAAAAACTGTTTTTT. As protein: CAWAPSGSWGEKLFF.

The chain employs TRBV5-6 and TRBJ2-7; 11 nucleotides match TRBD1. The germline V gene has CDR1 SGHDT and CDR2 YYEEEE. Trimming cost V 4 bases and J 4 bases; bases outside gene matches: 7. This CDR3 contains 15 residues. The CDR3 sequence: CASSVAGQGVYEQYF. The CDR3 nucleotides read TGTGCCAGCAGCGTTGCGGGACAGGGGGTGTACGAGCAGTACTTC.

The chain has TRBV27 and TRBJ2-1; TRBD2 matches 13 bases. Per the germline V gene, CDR1 is MNHEY and CDR2 is SMNVEV (reference sequence). The CDR3 covers 18 residues. Unmatched junction bases numbered 9, after V lost 1 base and J lost 6 bases. The CDR3 reads CASSLYPLLAGGSNEQFF. The CDR3 coding sequence is TGTGCCAGCAGTTTATACCCCTTACTAGCGGGAGGGAGCAATGAGCAGTTCTTC.

About this clone itself: One base separates it from a far larger clone, so it is likely a read error. Different DNA sequences within this sample yield the same CDR3. The CDR3 DNA is TGTGCCAGCAGCCAGGATCGCGCCAGCTCCTACGAGCAGTACTTC. Its translation: CASSQDRASSYEQYF. The chain carries TRBV14 and TRBJ2-7; D is unresolved. The CDR3 is 15 amino acids. The V end lost 3 bases, the J end lost 0 bases, and 12 bases lay between the germline ends. The germline CDR1 and CDR2 sequences are SGHDN and FVKESK.

The chain combines TRBV6-5 with TRBJ2-3, with 11 bases that match TRBD1. CDR1 is MNHEY, CDR2 SVGAGI, per germline. J was trimmed by 6 bases and V by 0 bases; bases with no gene match: 5. The CDR3 is 16 amino acids. The CDR3 DNA follows: TGTGCCAGCAGTTACTCCCGGGACAGGGGGTTTGATACGCAGTATTTT. Translating it yields CASSYSRDRGFDTQYF.

The rearrangement joins TRBV9 to TRBJ1-2; TRBD1 agrees at 7 bases. Germline V CDR1 and CDR2: SGDLS, YYNGEE. This CDR3 comprises 16 residues. J was trimmed by 4 bases and V by 0 bases; bases with no gene match: 9. CDR3 region: CASSVGGTDLPYGYTF. The CDR3 DNA follows: TGTGCCAGCAGCGTAGGTGGGACAGACCTTCCCTATGGCTACACCTTC.

The rearrangement uses TRBV28 and TRBJ1-5, with 10 nucleotides matching TRBD1. The trim removed 6 bases at V and 5 bases at J, leaving 13 bases unmatched. The CDR3 covers 17 residues. CDR1 and CDR2 from the germline V gene are MDHEN and SYDVKM. The CDR3 coding sequence is TGTGCCAGCAGACGTCCCGGGGGGACAGGGGTGGATCAGCCCCAGCATTTT. It yields the protein CASRRPGGTGVDQPQHF.

This chain uses TRBV15 with TRBJ1-6; D is unresolved. The germline V and J ends were trimmed by 1 base and 6 bases, with 10 bases remaining between them. CDR3 length: 15 residues. Germline V lookup: CDR1 LNHNV, CDR2 YYDKDF (reference sequence). CDR3 coding DNA: TGTGCCACCAGCAGAGGAGGGCAACTTAATTCACCCCTCCACTTT. It encodes CATSRGGQLNSPLHF.

This clone was recorded only once. The gene calls are TRBV7-8 and TRBJ1-2, with a possible D match to TRBD1 (6 bases). With 1 base removed from V and 1 base from J, the gap between germline ends came to 10 bases. CDR1 is SGHVS and CDR2 is FQNEAQ in the germline V gene. This CDR3 has 15 amino acids. CDR3 amino acids: CASSLEAGVNYGYTF. The CDR3 DNA is TGTGCCAGCAGCTTAGAGGCAGGGGTTAACTATGGCTACACCTTC.

This clone was detected only once. The gene calls are TRBV4-1 and TRBJ2-7; TRBD1 matches at 9 bases. This CDR3 comprises 17 residues. V was clipped by 1 base and J by 3 bases; unmatched bases: 10. Per germline, CDR1 MGHRA and CDR2 YSYEKL. Written as DNA, the CDR3 is TGCGCCAGCAGCCAAGGATTTACGGGACAGGGCCTCTACGAGCAGTACTTC. As protein: CASSQGFTGQGLYEQYF.

V usage is TRBV28 and J usage is TRBJ2-7, with 7 bases fitting TRBD1. The CDR3 has 14 amino acids. Germline lookup yields CDR1 MDHEN and CDR2 SYDVKM. After removal of 5 bases from V and 5 bases from J, the junction contained 9 bases not matched to a gene. Here the CDR3 reads CASSVQGLRNEQYF. The CDR3 coding sequence is TGTGCCAGCAGTGTACAGGGGTTACGCAACGAGCAGTACTTC.

This clone occurred a few times. V and J are TRBV29-1 and TRBJ2-3; weak D call: TRBD2 (5 bases). Germline V gene lookup returns CDR1 SQVTM and CDR2 ANQGSEA. The CDR3 spans 15 residues. V dropped 0 bases and J dropped 4 bases, with 14 bases sitting between them. The CDR3 region is CSVEDLGIGSDTQYF. CDR3 DNA: TGCAGCGTTGAAGATCTCGGGATAGGGTCAGATACGCAGTATTTT.

This chain connects TRBV7-6 to TRBJ2-1; TRBD2 agrees at 8 bases. The CDR3 spans 16 residues. CDR1 and CDR2 (germline): SGHVS, FNYEAQ. The junction had 10 bases not matched to a gene; V was cut back by 0 bases and J by 9 bases. The CDR3 sequence: CASSLAWGSGMGEQFF. The CDR3 DNA reads as TGTGCCAGCAGCTTAGCGTGGGGTAGCGGGATGGGTGAGCAGTTCTTC. The whole variable domain, filled in from reference TRBV7-6 and TRBJ2-1, reads GAGVSQSPRYKVTKRGQDVALRCDPISGHVSLYWYRQALGQGPEFLTYFNYEAQQDKSGLPNDRFSAERPEGSISTLTIQRTEQRDSAMYRCASSLAWGSGMGEQFFGPGTRLTVL.

Note on this clone: A much larger clone lies a single base off, so this may be a read error. Other DNA sequences within the sample encode an identical CDR3. This chain links TRBV5-4 with TRBJ2-6, with 7 bases lining up with TRBD1. This CDR3 comprises 17 residues. The germline V gene has CDR1 SGHNT and CDR2 YYREEE (reference sequence). The CDR3 sequence is CASSLPGQISGANVLTF. For the CDR3, the DNA is TGTGCCAGTAGCTTACCGGGACAGATTTCTGGGGCCAACGTCCTGACTTTC. The variable domain in full, completed from reference TRBV5-4 and TRBJ2-6, reads ETGVTQSPTHLIKTRGQQVTLRCSSQSGHNTVSWYQQALGQGPQFIFQYYREEENGRGNFPPRFSGLQFPNYSSELNVNALELDDSALYLCASSLPGQISGANVLTFGAGSRLTVL.

The rearrangement links TRBV2 to TRBJ1-1; 7 bases match TRBD1. This CDR3 has 14 residues. The J segment lost 4 bases and the V segment lost 4 bases, leaving 6 bases of the junction unmatched. The germline V gene has CDR1 SNHLY and CDR2 FYNNEI. CDR3 loop: CASSGTGESTEAFF. The DNA of the CDR3 is TGTGCCAGCAGTGGAACAGGGGAAAGCACTGAAGCTTTCTTT.

This sequence joins TRBV12-5 and TRBJ2-3; 7 bases are shared with TRBD2. This CDR3 region has 16 residues. V was pared by 0 bases and J by 6 bases, with 9 bases of the junction left unmatched. Germline V CDR1 and CDR2: LGHNT, FRNRAP. CDR3 protein: CASGLVLGGSPDTQYF. The CDR3 region has the DNA TGTGCTAGTGGTTTGGTACTAGGCGGGAGCCCTGATACGCAGTATTTT.

CDR3 coding DNA: TGCGCCAGCAGCCAAGACCCCCAGGGGGCTGGAAACACCATATATTTT. This encodes CASSQDPQGAGNTIYF. The rearrangement joins TRBV4-3 to TRBJ1-3, with 7 bases aligning to TRBD1. Germline assignment: CDR1 LGHNA and CDR2 YSLEER. J lost 2 bases, V lost 0 bases, and 4 bases had no gene match. The CDR3 runs 16 residues.

This rearrangement joins TRBV11-2 to TRBJ2-7; D ambiguous. This CDR3 spans 10 amino acids. The V end was cut by 7 bases, the J end by 3 bases, with 4 bases between. Per the germline V gene, CDR1 is SGHAT and CDR2 is FQNNGV. The CDR3 DNA reads TGTGCCAGCATCTTCTACGAGCAGTACTTC. Residues: CASIFYEQYF.

The chain is built from TRBV10-3 and TRBJ2-1, with D perhaps given as TRBD1 or TRBD2 (5 bases each). The CDR3 is 14 residues long. Between the trimmed V and J ends, which lost 8 bases and 0 bases, there was a span of 11 bases. Germline V gene data show CDR1 as ENHRY and CDR2 as SYGVKD. CDR3 sequence: CAIRRDPSYNEQFF. The DNA for the CDR3 is TGTGCCATCCGCCGGGACCCCTCCTACAATGAGCAGTTCTTC.

The chain links TRBV5-1 to TRBJ2-3; the match to TRBD2 covers 7 bases. The CDR3 consists of 18 residues. Germline V gene sequence: CDR1 SGHRS, CDR2 YFSETQ. V lost 4 bases, J lost 0 bases, and 14 bases stayed unmatched. This CDR3 is CASSPTRGGRPSTDTQYF. CDR3 nucleotides: TGCGCCAGCAGCCCCACCCGAGGCGGGAGACCTAGCACAGATACGCAGTATTTT.

The chain has TRBV5-1 and TRBJ2-1; D might be TRBD1 or TRBD2, each matching 5 bases. V shed 4 bases and J shed 9 bases, with 14 bases lying between them. The germline CDR1 and CDR2 sequences are SGHRS and YFSETQ. The CDR3 runs to 13 residues. The CDR3 spells CASSSVGVGEQFF. For the CDR3, the DNA is TGCGCCAGCAGCAGCGTGGGGGTAGGTGAGCAGTTCTTC.